The 32 T cell receptor beta chains in this list originate from one sample, sequenced in a study of shared clonotypes between healthy human individuals (dated by TCRdb to 2019 to 2021). Libraries were constructed by the immunoSEQ multiplex PCR assay. This is the immuneACCESS table as TCRdb keeps it, with only in-frame sequences that have V and J called. A part of the clones is gone; compared with another copy, unresolved V genes explain less than half, and the rest is unexplained. The sample includes some 1.5 million clones, with 96% observed a single time. The ten biggest clones cover approximately 1.2% of the sample. What was sequenced was naive CD4+ T cells sorted from blood. Reading the label with the study, this specimen's cell subset or site is: CD45RA+ positively selected. Every receptor here comes from a man aged 30-40 years in good health.

The V gene is TRBV27, the J gene TRBJ2-3, with D tentatively TRBD2 (6 bases). The germline V gene encodes CDR1 MNHEY and CDR2 SMNVEV (reference sequence). CDR3 length: 15 amino acids. Trimming left V 6 bases short and J 4 bases short, with 17 bases between. Here the CDR3 DNA reads TGTGCCAGCAGGCGGGGCAGAGGCAGGGCAGATACGCAGTATTTT. Translating it yields CASRRGRGRADTQYF.

The chain combines TRBV7-2 with TRBJ2-7; D might be TRBD2 (7 bases). The germline gives CDR1 SGHTA, CDR2 FQGNSA. Trimming left V 5 bases short and J 5 bases short, with 16 bases between. This CDR3 is 14 amino acids long. CDR3 residues: CASSPKGGGNEQYF. Here the CDR3 DNA reads TGTGCCAGCAGCCCGAAAGGGGGAGGGAACGAGCAGTACTTC.

The J gene is TRBJ1-1, the V gene TRBV28, with D perhaps matching TRBD1 (6 bases). Per germline, CDR1 MDHEN and CDR2 SYDVKM. V lost 6 bases and J 11 bases, leaving 13 bases between the germline ends. The CDR3 consists of 11 residues. For the CDR3, the DNA is TGTGCCAGCAGGCTGGGGGGGGCGGCTTTCTTT. Encoded protein: CASRLGGAAFF.

This rearrangement joins TRBV18 to TRBJ2-2; D is undetermined. Germline CDR1 and CDR2: KGHSH and LQKENI. Trimming cost V 2 bases and J 9 bases, with 16 bases left between them. The CDR3 loop spans 15 amino acids. CDR3 amino acids: CASSPRQALSWELFF. Here the CDR3 DNA reads TGTGCCAGCTCACCAAGGCAAGCGTTGTCATGGGAGCTGTTTTTT.

V is TRBV7-2 and J is TRBJ1-4, with unresolved D. V was pared by 5 bases and J by 5 bases, with 18 bases between. Per germline, CDR1 SGHTA and CDR2 FQGNSA. CDR3 length: 16 amino acids. The CDR3 sequence: CASSPPRGSGNEKLFF. CDR3 bases: TGTGCCAGCAGCCCTCCTCGAGGATCGGGGAATGAAAAACTGTTTTTT. Full variable domain (remainder filled in from reference TRBV7-2 and TRBJ1-4): GAGVSQSPSNKVTEKGKDVELRCDPISGHTALYWYRQSLGQGLEFLIYFQGNSAPDKSGLPSDRFSAERTGGSVSTLTIQRTQQEDSAVYLCASSPPRGSGNEKLFFGSGTQLSVL.

J is TRBJ2-5 and V is TRBV6-1; 9 bases are a match to TRBD2. Germline V gene data show CDR1 as MNHNS and CDR2 as SASEGT. This CDR3 region has 13 residues. Trimming at V came to 10 bases and at J to 5 bases, leaving 8 bases not matched to a gene. CDR3 DNA: TGTGCCACCCAGGCGGGAGGGGGGGAGACCCAGTACTTC. Translation: CATQAGGGETQYF.

This clone has only one observation. This sequence joins TRBV14 and TRBJ1-5; D gene uncertain. This CDR3 is 13 amino acids long. Trimming removed 5 bases from V and 4 bases from J, with 9 bases in between. Germline-derived CDR1 and CDR2 are SGHDN and FVKESK. CDR3 sequence: CASSKDGNQPQHF. CDR3 sequence (DNA): TGTGCCAGCAGCAAGGACGGGAATCAGCCCCAGCATTTT.

V and J are TRBV10-2 and TRBJ2-7; 9 nucleotides agree with TRBD1. The CDR3 runs 15 residues. J gave up 4 bases and V 3 bases, and 7 bases lay outside the gene matches. Germline CDR1 is WSHSY and CDR2 is SAAADI. The CDR3 nucleotides are TGCGCCAGCAGTGATCCGGGACAGGGATTTTACGAGCAGTACTTC. This gives the protein CASSDPGQGFYEQYF.

The chain carries TRBV4-3 and TRBJ1-5; no definite D call. The CDR3 extends over 15 amino acids. Germline V lookup: CDR1 LGHNA, CDR2 YSLEER. V lost 0 bases to trimming and J lost 9 bases, with 15 bases between them. The CDR3 DNA follows: TGCGCCAGCAGCCAAGAGAGGGTCCAACGGGCGCCCCAGCATTTT. This codes for CASSQERVQRAPQHF.

This chain joins TRBV5-6 and TRBJ2-1, with 12 bases aligning to TRBD2. The length of the CDR3 is 15 residues. V shed 2 bases and J 4 bases; nucleotides not matched to a gene: 1. CDR1 and CDR2 (germline): SGHDT, YYEEEE. As DNA, the CDR3 is TGTGCCAGCAGCTTTGGACTAGCGGGATACAATGAGCAGTTCTTC. Residues: CASSFGLAGYNEQFF.

This chain joins TRBV28 and TRBJ1-3, with D uncertain. The CDR3 loop spans 16 amino acids. V gave up 6 bases and J gave up 0 bases, with 15 bases separating them. The germline CDR1 and CDR2 sequences are MDHEN and SYDVKM. CDR3 protein: CASRPDGAFSGNTIYF. In DNA form, the CDR3 reads TGTGCCAGCAGACCGGACGGTGCCTTCTCTGGAAACACCATATATTTT.

The CDR3 DNA sequence: TGTGCCAGCAGCGCCTCCGGGACTAGCGTTGAGCAGTTCTTC. This translates into CASSASGTSVEQFF. The chain employs TRBV9 and TRBJ2-1, with 10 nucleotides matching TRBD2. Germline V CDR1 and CDR2: SGDLS, YYNGEE. J gave up 9 bases and V 3 bases, and 6 bases lay outside the gene matches. The CDR3 covers 14 residues.

The chain joins TRBV11-2 to TRBJ2-7; D unclear. The germline V gene has CDR1 SGHAT and CDR2 FQNNGV. Trimming stripped 3 bases from V and 3 bases from J, with 6 bases between. The CDR3 extends over 12 amino acids. The CDR3 bases are TGTGCCAGCAGCTTGTGGGACTACGAGCAGTACTTC. Encoded protein: CASSLWDYEQYF.

Only one count was recorded for this clone. The chain carries TRBV14 and TRBJ2-7, with 9 bases lining up with TRBD2. V was pared by 1 base and J by 0 bases, with 13 bases of the junction left unmatched. Germline assignment: CDR1 SGHDN and CDR2 FVKESK. The CDR3 extends over 19 amino acids. The CDR3 here is CASSQGLGSAGGSSYEQYF. DNA for the CDR3: TGTGCCAGCAGCCAAGGTCTAGGGTCGGCGGGAGGGAGCTCCTACGAGCAGTACTTC.

This sequence joins TRBV5-1 and TRBJ1-1; unclear D gene. The CDR3 has 14 residues. Trimming removed 0 bases from V and 7 bases from J, with 13 bases in between. Germline CDR1 reads SGHRS; CDR2 reads YFSETQ. The CDR3 DNA is TGCGCCAGCAGCTTGGTAGCGGCCTCCGGTGAAGCTTTCTTT. Protein product: CASSLVAASGEAFF.

This clone was detected once. Here the CDR3 reads CASRRGQVMNTEAFF. The CDR3 DNA sequence: TGTGCCAGCAGACGAGGACAGGTAATGAACACTGAAGCTTTCTTT. The chain has TRBV6-5 and TRBJ1-1; 7 bases match TRBD1. This CDR3 is 15 amino acids long. Germline CDR1 MNHEY, CDR2 SVGAGI. J was trimmed by 0 bases and V by 6 bases; bases with no gene match: 7.

The CDR3 nucleotides read TGTGCCAGCTCACCACTAATACAGGGCCTACACTCTGGAAACACCATATATTTT. Protein product: CASSPLIQGLHSGNTIYF. V gene TRBV18 combines with J gene TRBJ1-3, with a weak D call TRBD1 (6 bases). Trimming removed 1 base from V and 0 bases from J, with 16 bases in between. CDR1 KGHSH and CDR2 LQKENI come from the germline V gene. The CDR3 is 18 amino acids. The full variable domain, completed using reference TRBV18 and TRBJ1-3, is NAGVMQNPRHLVRRRGQEARLRCSPMKGHSHVYWYRQLPEEGLKFMVYLQKENIIDESGMPKERFSAEFPKEGPSILRIQQVVRGDSAAYFCASSPLIQGLHSGNTIYFGEGSWLTVV.

The rearrangement links TRBV20-1 to TRBJ1-1; the match to TRBD1 covers 7 bases. Germline assignment: CDR1 DFQATT and CDR2 SNEGSKA (reference sequence). The CDR3 covers 11 residues. V lost 6 bases and J lost 6; bases outside the gene matches: 4. In DNA, the CDR3 is TGCAGTGCGACAGGGAGGTCTGAAGCTTTCTTT. This translates into CSATGRSEAFF.

V usage is TRBV7-2 and J usage is TRBJ2-7; D possibly corresponds to TRBD1 (6 bases). Germline CDR1 and CDR2: SGHTA and FQGNSA. The germline V and J ends were trimmed by 6 bases and 0 bases, with 15 bases remaining between them. This CDR3 spans 15 amino acids. The CDR3 is CASRWGQEYSYEQYF. CDR3 DNA sequence: TGTGCCAGCAGATGGGGACAAGAGTACTCCTACGAGCAGTACTTC.

The gene calls are TRBV28 and TRBJ2-7; maybe TRBD2 (6 bases). Trimming shortened V by 7 bases and J by 2 bases, and 18 bases separated the two germline ends. The CDR3 length is 15 residues. Germline V gene data show CDR1 as MDHEN and CDR2 as SYDVKM. As DNA, the CDR3 is TGTGCCAGCATTTCAACGGGGCGGGAAGCCTACGAGCAGTACTTC. Translated, it gives CASISTGREAYEQYF. Drawing the rest from reference TRBV28 and TRBJ2-7, the complete variable domain is DVKVTQSSRYLVKRTGEKVFLECVQDMDHENMFWYRQDPGLGLRLIYFSYDVKMKEKGDIPEGYSVSREKKERFSLILESASTNQTSMYLCASISTGREAYEQYFGPGTRLTVT.

This rearrangement joins TRBV5-6 to TRBJ1-5; D call uncertain. The germline V gene encodes CDR1 SGHDT and CDR2 YYEEEE. Trimming took off 0 bases at V and 1 base at J, with 8 bases between the two ends. The CDR3 has 15 residues. The CDR3 spells CASSLGGWSNQPQHF. CDR3 DNA sequence: TGTGCCAGCAGCTTGGGTGGTTGGAGCAATCAGCCCCAGCATTTT.

About this clone: The same CDR3 also results from other DNA sequences found in this sample. The gene calls are TRBV5-1 and TRBJ2-1, with D perhaps given as TRBD1 or TRBD2 (5 bases each). CDR1 and CDR2 from the germline V gene are SGHRS and YFSETQ. V was clipped by 4 bases and J by 3 bases, with 11 bases between them. This CDR3 contains 14 residues. The chain's CDR3 is CASSTGTGYNEQFF. In nucleotides, the CDR3 is TGCGCCAGCAGCACGGGGACCGGCTACAATGAGCAGTTCTTC.

This chain links TRBV7-9 with TRBJ2-3; D is perhaps TRBD2 (6 bases). The CDR3 runs 17 residues. The V gene lost 6 bases and the J gene lost 2 bases, with 21 bases spanning the gap. Germline assignment: CDR1 SEHNR and CDR2 FQNEAQ (reference sequence). CDR3 coding DNA: TGTGCCAGCAGGGACCGGGGTCCAGCGGGTGACACAGATACGCAGTATTTT. Translating it yields CASRDRGPAGDTDTQYF.

V is TRBV15 and J is TRBJ2-3; TRBD1 matches at 7 bases. Germline values: CDR1 LNHNV, CDR2 YYDKDF (reference sequence). CDR3 length: 13 amino acids. V shed 5 bases and J 3 bases; nucleotides not matched to a gene: 2. CDR3 protein: CATSLTGTDTQYF. Here the CDR3 DNA reads TGTGCCACCAGCTTGACAGGGACAGATACGCAGTATTTT.

This rearrangement joins TRBV12-5 to TRBJ2-3; TRBD1 or TRBD2 may be the D gene (5 bases each). V dropped 6 bases and J dropped 4 bases, with 14 bases sitting between them. The CDR3 covers 14 residues. The germline V gene has CDR1 LGHNT and CDR2 FRNRAP. CDR3 in DNA: TGTGCTAGTGGATGGGACCTGTTGGCAGATACGCAGTATTTT. Translation gives CASGWDLLADTQYF. The variable domain in full, completed from reference TRBV12-5 and TRBJ2-3, reads DARVTQTPRHKVTEMGQEVTMRCQPILGHNTVFWYRQTMMQGLELLAYFRNRAPLDDSGMPKDRFSAEMPDATLATLKIQPSEPRDSAVYFCASGWDLLADTQYFGPGTRLTVL.

The chain is built from TRBV18 and TRBJ2-1; tentative D call: TRBD1 (6 bases). The CDR3 is 12 residues long. Germline V gives CDR1 KGHSH, CDR2 LQKENI. V shed 1 base and J shed 8 bases, with 6 bases lying between them. CDR3 region: CASSPQGDEQFF. CDR3 coding DNA: TGTGCCAGCTCACCACAGGGGGATGAGCAGTTCTTC.

The CDR3 loop reads CASSQAGTSAGEQYF. The CDR3 nucleotides read TGTGCCAGCAGCCAAGCCGGGACTAGCGCAGGCGAGCAGTACTTC. The rearrangement joins TRBV4-2 to TRBJ2-7; 10 bases align to TRBD2. This CDR3 has 15 residues. The ends lost 1 base at V and 6 bases at J; junction bases unmatched: 6. Germline CDR1 is LGHNA and CDR2 is YNFKEQ.

This chain connects TRBV28 to TRBJ2-6; TRBD2 matches at 8 bases. Germline CDR1 MDHEN, CDR2 SYDVKM. CDR3 length: 16 amino acids. Losses at the gene ends were 3 bases for V and 4 bases for J; bases not matched to a gene: 5. The CDR3 loop is CASSFLAGGGANVLTF. Here the CDR3 DNA reads TGTGCCAGCAGTTTTCTTGCGGGAGGAGGGGCCAACGTCCTGACTTTC.

The CDR3 DNA reads as TGTGCCAGCAGCGTAGTAGGCTCTAAGAACACTGAAGCTTTCTTT. Translated: CASSVVGSKNTEAFF. The rearrangement uses TRBV9 and TRBJ1-1; no clear D gene. The germline V gene has CDR1 SGDLS and CDR2 YYNGEE. V lost 0 bases, J lost 1 base, and 10 bases lay in between. The CDR3 runs to 15 residues.

In its sample, this clone was seen a few times. This sequence joins TRBV30 and TRBJ1-4; D remains ambiguous. The CDR3 consists of 13 residues. V shed 7 bases and J shed 2 bases, with 11 bases lying between them. The germline V gene has CDR1 GTSNPN and CDR2 SVGIG (reference sequence). In nucleotides, the CDR3 is TGTGCCTTAAGCAGGTTTACTAATGAAAAACTGTTTTTT. Its protein is CALSRFTNEKLFF.

This chain joins TRBV19 and TRBJ2-2; D is undetermined. The CDR3 totals 16 residues. CDR1 and CDR2 from the germline V gene are LNHDA and SQIVND (reference sequence). The V end was cut by 1 base, the J end by 3 bases, with 12 bases between. Here the CDR3 DNA reads TGTGCCAGTAGTATAGCCCACCTAAGAGACACCGGGGAGCTGTTTTTT. Translated: CASSIAHLRDTGELFF.

This chain connects TRBV27 to TRBJ2-7; D gene unclear. The CDR3 contains 13 residues. Germline values: CDR1 MNHEY, CDR2 SMNVEV (reference sequence). Trimming took off 3 bases at V and 2 bases at J, with 8 bases between the two ends. CDR3 residues: CASSFVGTYEQYF. CDR3 nucleotide sequence: TGTGCCAGCAGTTTCGTGGGGACCTACGAGCAGTACTTC.